The entry that follows covers one T cell receptor beta chain sequence. The data were produced by immunoSEQ multiplex PCR, yet TCRdb's version contains in-frame clones alone and is incomplete. The repertoire holds a few hundred thousand clones, with about 90% as singletons. The source of the sample is a study of blood T cell repertoires in COVID-19. Study-level background: T cells, B-cell-depleted T cells, or PBMCs provided the cDNA or gDNA that served as material.

Sequencing was performed on peripheral blood. The clonotype comes from a man between 35 and 55 years old with acute or convalescent COVID-19.

The CDR3 nucleotides read TGTGCCAGCGGCGGCAGGGCCTATGGCTACACCTTC. Translating it yields CASGGRAYGYTF. The chain combines TRBV28 with TRBJ1-2, with a possible D match to TRBD1 (5 bases). The germline CDR1 and CDR2 sequences are MDHEN and SYDVKM. CDR3 length: 12 amino acids. The V end was cut by 8 bases, the J end by 4 bases, with 11 bases between.